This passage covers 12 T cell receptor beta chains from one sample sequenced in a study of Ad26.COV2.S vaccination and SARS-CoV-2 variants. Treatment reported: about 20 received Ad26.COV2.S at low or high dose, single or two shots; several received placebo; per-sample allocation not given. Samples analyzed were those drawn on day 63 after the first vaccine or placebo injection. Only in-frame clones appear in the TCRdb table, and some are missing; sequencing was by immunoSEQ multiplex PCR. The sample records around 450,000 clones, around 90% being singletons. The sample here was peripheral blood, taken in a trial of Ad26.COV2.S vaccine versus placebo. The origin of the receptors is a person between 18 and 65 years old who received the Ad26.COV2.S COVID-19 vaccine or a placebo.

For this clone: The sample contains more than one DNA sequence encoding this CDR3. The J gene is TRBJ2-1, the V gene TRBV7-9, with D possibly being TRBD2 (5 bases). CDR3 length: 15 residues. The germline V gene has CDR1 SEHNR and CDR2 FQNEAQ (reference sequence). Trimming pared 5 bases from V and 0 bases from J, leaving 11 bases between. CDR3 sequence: CASSPSGSSYNEQFF. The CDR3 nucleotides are TGTGCCAGCAGCCCGAGCGGAAGCTCCTACAATGAGCAGTTCTTC.

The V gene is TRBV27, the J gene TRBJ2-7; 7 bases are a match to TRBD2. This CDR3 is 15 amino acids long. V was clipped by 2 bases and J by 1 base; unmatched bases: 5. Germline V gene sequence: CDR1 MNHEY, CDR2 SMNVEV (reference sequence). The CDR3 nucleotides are TGTGCCAGCAGTTTAGCGGCGGGAGTGTCCTACGAGCAGTACTTC. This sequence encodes CASSLAAGVSYEQYF.

CDR3 DNA sequence: TGTGCCAGCAGTCCGGACAGGGGACCTAATCAGCCCCAGCATTTT. It encodes CASSPDRGPNQPQHF. This chain uses TRBV6-5 with TRBJ1-5; 9 positions agree with TRBD1. The CDR3 runs 15 residues. From germline, CDR1 is MNHEY and CDR2 SVGAGI. J was trimmed by 4 bases and V by 5 bases; bases with no gene match: 6.

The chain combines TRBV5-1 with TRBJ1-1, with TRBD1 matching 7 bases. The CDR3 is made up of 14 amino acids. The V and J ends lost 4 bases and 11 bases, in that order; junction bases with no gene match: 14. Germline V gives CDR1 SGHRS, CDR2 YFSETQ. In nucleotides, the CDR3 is TGCGCCAGCAGCCCCCGGGACAGCATTTTGGGCGCTTTCTTT. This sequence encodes CASSPRDSILGAFF.

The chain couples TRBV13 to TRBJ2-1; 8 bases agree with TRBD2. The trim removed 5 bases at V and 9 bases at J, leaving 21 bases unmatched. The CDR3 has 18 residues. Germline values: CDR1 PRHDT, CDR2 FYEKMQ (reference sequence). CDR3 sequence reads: CASSDPNLSGSLGLEQFF. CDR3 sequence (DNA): TGTGCCAGCAGCGACCCCAACCTCAGCGGGAGTCTTGGGCTTGAGCAGTTCTTC.

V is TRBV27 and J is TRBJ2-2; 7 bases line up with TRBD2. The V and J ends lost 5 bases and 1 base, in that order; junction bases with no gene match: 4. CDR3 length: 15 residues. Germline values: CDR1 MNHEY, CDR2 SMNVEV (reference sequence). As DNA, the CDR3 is TGTGCCAGCAGTCTTCTAGCGGTGAACACCGGGGAGCTGTTTTTT. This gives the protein CASSLLAVNTGELFF.

For the CDR3, the DNA is TGTGCCAGCGGGACTAGCGGCACCGGGGAGCTGTTTTTT. Encoded protein: CASGTSGTGELFF. The chain recombines TRBV6-4 with TRBJ2-2, with TRBD2 matching over 11 bases. There are 13 residues in the CDR3. The J segment lost 4 bases and the V segment lost 8 bases, leaving 0 bases of the junction unmatched. The V gene's germline CDR1 is MRHNA and CDR2 SNTAGT.

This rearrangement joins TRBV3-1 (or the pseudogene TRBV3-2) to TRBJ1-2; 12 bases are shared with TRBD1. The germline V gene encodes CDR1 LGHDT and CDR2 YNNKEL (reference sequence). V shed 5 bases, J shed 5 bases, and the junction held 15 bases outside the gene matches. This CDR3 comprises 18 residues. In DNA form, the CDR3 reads TGTGCCAGCAGCTACTCACCGGGACAGGGGGCGCGGTATTATGGCTACACCTTC. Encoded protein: CASSYSPGQGARYYGYTF.

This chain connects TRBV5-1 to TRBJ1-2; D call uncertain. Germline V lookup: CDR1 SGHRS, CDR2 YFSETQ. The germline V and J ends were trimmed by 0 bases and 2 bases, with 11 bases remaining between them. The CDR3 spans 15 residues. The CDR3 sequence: CASSLGSRINYGYTF. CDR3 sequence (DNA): TGCGCCAGCAGCTTGGGGAGCAGGATAAACTATGGCTACACCTTC.

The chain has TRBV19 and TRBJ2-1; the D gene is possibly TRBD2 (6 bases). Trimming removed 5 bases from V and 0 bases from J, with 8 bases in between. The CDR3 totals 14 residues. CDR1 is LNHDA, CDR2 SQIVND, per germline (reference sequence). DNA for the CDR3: TGTGCCAGTAGTGGTAGCGGCTCCTACAATGAGCAGTTCTTC. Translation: CASSGSGSYNEQFF.

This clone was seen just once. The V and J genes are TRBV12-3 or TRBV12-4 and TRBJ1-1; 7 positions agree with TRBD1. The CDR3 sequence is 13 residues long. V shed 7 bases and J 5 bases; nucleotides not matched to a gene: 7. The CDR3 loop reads CASNRDSDTEAFF. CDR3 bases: TGTGCCAGCAATCGGGACAGCGATACTGAAGCTTTCTTT.

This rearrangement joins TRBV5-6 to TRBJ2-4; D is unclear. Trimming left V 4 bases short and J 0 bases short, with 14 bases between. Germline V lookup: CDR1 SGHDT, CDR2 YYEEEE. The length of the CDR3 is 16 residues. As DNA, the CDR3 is TGTGCCAGCAGCCCGGGCCGCGTCCTAGCCAAAAACATTCAGTACTTC. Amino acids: CASSPGRVLAKNIQYF.